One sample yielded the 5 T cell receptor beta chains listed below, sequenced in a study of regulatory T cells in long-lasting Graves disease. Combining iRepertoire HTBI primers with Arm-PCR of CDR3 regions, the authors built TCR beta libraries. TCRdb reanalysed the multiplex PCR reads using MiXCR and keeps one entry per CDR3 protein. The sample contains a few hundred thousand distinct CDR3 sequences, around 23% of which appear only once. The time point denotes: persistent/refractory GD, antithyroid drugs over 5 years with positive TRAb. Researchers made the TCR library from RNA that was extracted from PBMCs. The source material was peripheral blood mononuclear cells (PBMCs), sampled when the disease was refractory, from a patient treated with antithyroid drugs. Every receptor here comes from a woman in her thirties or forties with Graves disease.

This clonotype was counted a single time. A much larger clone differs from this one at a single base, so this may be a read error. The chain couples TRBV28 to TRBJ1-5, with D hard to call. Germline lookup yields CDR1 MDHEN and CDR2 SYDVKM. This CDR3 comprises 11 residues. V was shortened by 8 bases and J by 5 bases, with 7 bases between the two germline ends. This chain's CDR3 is CASSPDQPQHF. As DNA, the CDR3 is TGTGCCAGCTCACCGGATCAGCCCCAGCATTTT.

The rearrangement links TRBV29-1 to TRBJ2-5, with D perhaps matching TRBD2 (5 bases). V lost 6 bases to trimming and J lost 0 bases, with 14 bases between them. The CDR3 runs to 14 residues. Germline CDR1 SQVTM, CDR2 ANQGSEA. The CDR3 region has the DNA TGCAGCGTAGCCGGGATTGGGTACCAAGAGACCCAGTACTTC. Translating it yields CSVAGIGYQETQYF.

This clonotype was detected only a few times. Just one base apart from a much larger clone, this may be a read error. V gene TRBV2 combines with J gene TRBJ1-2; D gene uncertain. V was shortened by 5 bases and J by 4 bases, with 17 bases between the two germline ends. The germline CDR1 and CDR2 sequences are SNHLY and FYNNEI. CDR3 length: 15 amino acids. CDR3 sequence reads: CASSPHGEFGYGYTF. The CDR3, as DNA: TGTGCCAGCAGTCCCCACGGTGAATTTGGCTATGGCTACACCTTC.

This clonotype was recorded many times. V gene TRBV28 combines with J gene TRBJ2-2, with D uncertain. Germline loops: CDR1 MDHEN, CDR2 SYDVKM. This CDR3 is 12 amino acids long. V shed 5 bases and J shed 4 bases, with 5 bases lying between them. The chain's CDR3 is CASSHGTGELFF. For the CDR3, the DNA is TGTGCCAGCAGTCATGGCACCGGGGAGCTGTTTTTT.

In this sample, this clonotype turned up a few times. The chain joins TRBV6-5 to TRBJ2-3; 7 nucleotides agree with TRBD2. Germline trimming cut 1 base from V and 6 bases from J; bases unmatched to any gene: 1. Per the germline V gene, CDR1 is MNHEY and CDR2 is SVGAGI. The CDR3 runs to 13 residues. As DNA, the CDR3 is TGTGCCAGCAGTTACTTACTAGCGGATACGCAGTATTTT. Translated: CASSYLLADTQYF.